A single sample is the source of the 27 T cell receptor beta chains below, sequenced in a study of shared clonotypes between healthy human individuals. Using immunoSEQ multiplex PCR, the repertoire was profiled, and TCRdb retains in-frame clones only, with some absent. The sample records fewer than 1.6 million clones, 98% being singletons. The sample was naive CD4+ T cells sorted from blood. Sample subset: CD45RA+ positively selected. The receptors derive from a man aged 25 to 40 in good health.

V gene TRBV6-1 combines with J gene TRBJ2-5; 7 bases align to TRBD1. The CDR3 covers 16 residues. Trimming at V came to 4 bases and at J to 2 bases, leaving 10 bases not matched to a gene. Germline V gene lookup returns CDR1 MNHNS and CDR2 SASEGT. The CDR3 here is CASSATTTGFQETQYF. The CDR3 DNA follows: TGTGCCAGCAGTGCGACCACGACAGGGTTTCAAGAGACCCAGTACTTC.

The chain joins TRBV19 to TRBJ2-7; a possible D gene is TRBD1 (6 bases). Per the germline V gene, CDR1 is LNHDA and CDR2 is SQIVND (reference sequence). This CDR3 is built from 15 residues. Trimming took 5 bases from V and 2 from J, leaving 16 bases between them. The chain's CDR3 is CASSALSTGTYEQYF. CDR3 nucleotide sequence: TGTGCCAGTAGTGCCCTATCGACAGGAACCTACGAGCAGTACTTC.

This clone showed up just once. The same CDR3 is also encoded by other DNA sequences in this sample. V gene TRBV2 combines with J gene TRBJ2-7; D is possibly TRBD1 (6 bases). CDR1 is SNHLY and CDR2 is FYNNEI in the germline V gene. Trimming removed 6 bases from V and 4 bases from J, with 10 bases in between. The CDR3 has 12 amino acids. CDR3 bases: TGTGCCAGCAGCGAGCAGGGGTACGAGCAGTACTTC. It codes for CASSEQGYEQYF.

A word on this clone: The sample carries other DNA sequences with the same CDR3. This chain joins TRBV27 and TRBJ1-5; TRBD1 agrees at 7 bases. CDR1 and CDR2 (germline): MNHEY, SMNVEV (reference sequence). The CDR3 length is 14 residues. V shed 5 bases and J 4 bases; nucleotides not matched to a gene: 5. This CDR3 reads CASSPLQGNQPQHF. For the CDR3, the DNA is TGTGCCAGCAGTCCCCTACAGGGGAATCAGCCCCAGCATTTT.

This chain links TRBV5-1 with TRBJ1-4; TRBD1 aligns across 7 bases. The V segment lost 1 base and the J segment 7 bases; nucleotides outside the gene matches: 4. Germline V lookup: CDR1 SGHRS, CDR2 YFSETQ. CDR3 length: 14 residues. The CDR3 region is CASSLKGAGEKLFF. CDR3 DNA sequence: TGCGCCAGCAGCTTGAAGGGGGCGGGTGAAAAACTGTTTTTT.

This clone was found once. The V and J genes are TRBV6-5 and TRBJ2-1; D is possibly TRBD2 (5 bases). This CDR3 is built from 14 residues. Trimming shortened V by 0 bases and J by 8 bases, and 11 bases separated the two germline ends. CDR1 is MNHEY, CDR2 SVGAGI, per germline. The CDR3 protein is CASSYSRARDEQFF. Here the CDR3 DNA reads TGTGCCAGCAGTTACTCGAGGGCTAGAGATGAGCAGTTCTTC.

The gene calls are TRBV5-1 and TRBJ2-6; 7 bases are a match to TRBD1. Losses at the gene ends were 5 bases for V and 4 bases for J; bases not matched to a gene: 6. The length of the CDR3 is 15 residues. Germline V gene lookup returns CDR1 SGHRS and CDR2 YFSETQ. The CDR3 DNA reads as TGCGCCAGCAGGTCACAGGGGTCCGGGGCCAACGTCCTGACTTTC. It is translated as CASRSQGSGANVLTF.

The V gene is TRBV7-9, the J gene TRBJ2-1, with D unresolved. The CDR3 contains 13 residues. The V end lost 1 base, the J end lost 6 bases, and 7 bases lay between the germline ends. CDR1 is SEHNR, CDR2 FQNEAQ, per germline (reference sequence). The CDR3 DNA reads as TGTGCCAGCAGCTTAGATAGTACCAATGAGCAGTTCTTC. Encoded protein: CASSLDSTNEQFF.

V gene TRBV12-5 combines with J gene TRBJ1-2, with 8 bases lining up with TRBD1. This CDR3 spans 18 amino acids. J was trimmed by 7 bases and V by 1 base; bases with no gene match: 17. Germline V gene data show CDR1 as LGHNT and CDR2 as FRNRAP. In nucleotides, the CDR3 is TGTGCTAGTGGTTTGGAGACTGGCCGGGACAGGACCTTTATTGGCTACACCTTC. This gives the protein CASGLETGRDRTFIGYTF.

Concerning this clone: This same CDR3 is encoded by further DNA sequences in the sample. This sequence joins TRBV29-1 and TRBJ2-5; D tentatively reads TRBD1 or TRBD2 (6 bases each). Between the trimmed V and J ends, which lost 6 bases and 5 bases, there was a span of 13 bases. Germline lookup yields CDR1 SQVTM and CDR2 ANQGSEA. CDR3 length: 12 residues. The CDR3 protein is CSVGGRGETQYF. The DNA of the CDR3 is TGCAGCGTAGGGGGGCGGGGTGAGACCCAGTACTTC.

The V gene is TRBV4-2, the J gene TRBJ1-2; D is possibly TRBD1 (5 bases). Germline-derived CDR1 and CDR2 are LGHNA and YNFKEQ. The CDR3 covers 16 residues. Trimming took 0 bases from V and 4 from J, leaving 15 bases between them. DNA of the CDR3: TGTGCCAGCAGCCAAGAGGCGAAAGGACACCTCTATGGCTACACCTTC. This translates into CASSQEAKGHLYGYTF.

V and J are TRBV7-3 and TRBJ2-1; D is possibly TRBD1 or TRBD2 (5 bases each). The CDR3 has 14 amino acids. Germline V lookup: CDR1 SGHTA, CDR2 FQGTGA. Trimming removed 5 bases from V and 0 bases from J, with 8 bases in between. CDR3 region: CASSRGGSYNEQFF. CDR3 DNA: TGTGCCAGCAGCCGGGGCGGCTCCTACAATGAGCAGTTCTTC.

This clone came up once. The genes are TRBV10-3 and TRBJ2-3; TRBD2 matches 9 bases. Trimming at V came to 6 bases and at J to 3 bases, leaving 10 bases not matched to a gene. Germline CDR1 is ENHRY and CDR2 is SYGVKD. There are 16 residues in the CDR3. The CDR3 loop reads CAIRRGASGKTDTQYF. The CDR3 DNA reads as TGTGCCATCAGGAGGGGGGCTAGCGGGAAGACAGATACGCAGTATTTT.

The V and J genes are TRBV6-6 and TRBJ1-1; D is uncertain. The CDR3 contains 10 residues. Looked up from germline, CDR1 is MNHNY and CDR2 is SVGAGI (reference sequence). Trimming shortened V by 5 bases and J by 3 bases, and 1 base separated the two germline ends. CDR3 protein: CASSHTEAFF. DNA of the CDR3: TGTGCCAGCAGTCACACTGAAGCTTTCTTT.

The DNA of the CDR3 is TGTGCCATCTCTAGGGAGGTCTACAATGAGCAGTTCTTC. This gives the protein CAISREVYNEQFF. This chain joins TRBV10-3 and TRBJ2-1; a possible D gene is TRBD2 (6 bases). Germline CDR1 and CDR2: ENHRY and SYGVKD. The V end lost 8 bases, the J end lost 3 bases, and 11 bases lay between the germline ends. The length of the CDR3 is 13 residues.

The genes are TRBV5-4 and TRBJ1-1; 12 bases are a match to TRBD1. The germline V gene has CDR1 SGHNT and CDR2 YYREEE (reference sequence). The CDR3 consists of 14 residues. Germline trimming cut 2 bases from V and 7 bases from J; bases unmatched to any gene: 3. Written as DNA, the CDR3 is TGTGCCAGCAGCTTCGGGACAGGGGGCGGTGAAGCTTTCTTT. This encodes CASSFGTGGGEAFF.

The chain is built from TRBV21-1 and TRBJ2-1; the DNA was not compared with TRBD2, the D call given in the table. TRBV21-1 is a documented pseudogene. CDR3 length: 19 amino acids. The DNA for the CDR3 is TGTGCCAGCAGCAAAGCGCTGAGGCCACTAGCGGGAGGGGGGAATGAGCAGTTCTTC. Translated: CASSKALRPLAGGGNEQFF.

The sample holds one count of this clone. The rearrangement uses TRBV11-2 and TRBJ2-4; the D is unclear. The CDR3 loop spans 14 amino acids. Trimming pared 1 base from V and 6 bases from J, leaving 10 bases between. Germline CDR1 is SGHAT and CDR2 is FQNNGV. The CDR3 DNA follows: TGTGCCAGCAGCTTAGTCACCAGTTTAAACATTCAGTACTTC. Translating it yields CASSLVTSLNIQYF.

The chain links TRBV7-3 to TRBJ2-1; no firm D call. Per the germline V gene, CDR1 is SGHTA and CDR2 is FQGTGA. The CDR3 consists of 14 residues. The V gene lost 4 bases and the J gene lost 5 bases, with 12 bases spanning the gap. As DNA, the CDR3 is TGTGCCAGCAGCTCCAGAGTGAGCGACAATGAGCAGTTCTTC. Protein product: CASSSRVSDNEQFF.

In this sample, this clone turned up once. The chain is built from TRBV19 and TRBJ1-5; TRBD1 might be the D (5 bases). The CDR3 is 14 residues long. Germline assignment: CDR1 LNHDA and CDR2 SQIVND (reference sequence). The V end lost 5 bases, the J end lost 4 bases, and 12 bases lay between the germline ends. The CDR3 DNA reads TGTGCCAGTAGTCCGGGACGGACGAATCAGCCCCAGCATTTT. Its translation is CASSPGRTNQPQHF.

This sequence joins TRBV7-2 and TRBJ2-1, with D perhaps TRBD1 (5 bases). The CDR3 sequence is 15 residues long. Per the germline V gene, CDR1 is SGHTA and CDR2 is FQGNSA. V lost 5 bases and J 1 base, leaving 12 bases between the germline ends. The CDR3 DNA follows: TGTGCCAGCAGCCCTACAGGCCTGTCCTACAATGAGCAGTTCTTC. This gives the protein CASSPTGLSYNEQFF.

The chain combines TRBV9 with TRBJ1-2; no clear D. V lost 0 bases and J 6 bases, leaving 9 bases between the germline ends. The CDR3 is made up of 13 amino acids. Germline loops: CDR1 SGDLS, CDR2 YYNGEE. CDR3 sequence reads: CASSVVTGNGYTF. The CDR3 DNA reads TGTGCCAGCAGCGTAGTGACGGGGAATGGCTACACCTTC.

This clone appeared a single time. CDR3 in amino acids: CASIPGGSYNEQFF. The CDR3 DNA reads TGTGCCAGCATACCCGGGGGCTCCTACAATGAGCAGTTCTTC. This sequence joins TRBV28 and TRBJ2-1; possibly TRBD2 for D (6 bases). Looked up from germline, CDR1 is MDHEN and CDR2 is SYDVKM. The CDR3 extends over 14 amino acids. The ends were cut back, 7 bases at V and 0 bases at J, with 10 bases in the middle. The full variable domain, completed using reference TRBV28 and TRBJ2-1, is DVKVTQSSRYLVKRTGEKVFLECVQDMDHENMFWYRQDPGLGLRLIYFSYDVKMKEKGDIPEGYSVSREKKERFSLILESASTNQTSMYLCASIPGGSYNEQFFGPGTRLTVL.

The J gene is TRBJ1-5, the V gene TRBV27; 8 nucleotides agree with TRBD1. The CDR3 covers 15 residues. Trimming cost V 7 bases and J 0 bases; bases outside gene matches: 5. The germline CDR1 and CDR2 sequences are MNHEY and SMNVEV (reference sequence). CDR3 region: CASKQGALSNQPQHF. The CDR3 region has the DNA TGTGCCAGCAAGCAGGGGGCTCTTAGCAATCAGCCCCAGCATTTT.

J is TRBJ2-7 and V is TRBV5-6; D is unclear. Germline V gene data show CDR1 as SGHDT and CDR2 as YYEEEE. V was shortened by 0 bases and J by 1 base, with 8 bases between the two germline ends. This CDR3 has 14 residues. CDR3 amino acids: CASSLGATSYEQYF. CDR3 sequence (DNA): TGTGCCAGCAGCTTGGGGGCGACGTCCTACGAGCAGTACTTC. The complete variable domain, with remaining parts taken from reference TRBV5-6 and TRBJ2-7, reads DAGVTQSPTHLIKTRGQQVTLRCSPKSGHDTVSWYQQALGQGPQFIFQYYEEEERQRGNFPDRFSGHQFPNYSSELNVNALLLGDSALYLCASSLGATSYEQYFGPGTRLTVT.

CDR3 nucleotides: TGTGCCATCCCCCGGGAGGGTTTCGCAGATACGCAGTATTTT. Residues: CAIPREGFADTQYF. V gene TRBV5-4 combines with J gene TRBJ2-3, with 8 bases identical to TRBD2. Germline-derived CDR1 and CDR2 are SGHNT and YYREEE (reference sequence). With 9 bases clipped from V and 4 bases from J, the junction kept 10 bases outside the gene matches. The CDR3 is 14 amino acids.

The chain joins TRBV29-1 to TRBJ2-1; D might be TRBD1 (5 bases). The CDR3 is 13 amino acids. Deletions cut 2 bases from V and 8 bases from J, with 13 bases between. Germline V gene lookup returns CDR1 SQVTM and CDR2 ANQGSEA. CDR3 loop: CSVEKGQGDEQFF. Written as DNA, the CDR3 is TGCAGCGTTGAAAAGGGTCAGGGCGATGAGCAGTTCTTC.